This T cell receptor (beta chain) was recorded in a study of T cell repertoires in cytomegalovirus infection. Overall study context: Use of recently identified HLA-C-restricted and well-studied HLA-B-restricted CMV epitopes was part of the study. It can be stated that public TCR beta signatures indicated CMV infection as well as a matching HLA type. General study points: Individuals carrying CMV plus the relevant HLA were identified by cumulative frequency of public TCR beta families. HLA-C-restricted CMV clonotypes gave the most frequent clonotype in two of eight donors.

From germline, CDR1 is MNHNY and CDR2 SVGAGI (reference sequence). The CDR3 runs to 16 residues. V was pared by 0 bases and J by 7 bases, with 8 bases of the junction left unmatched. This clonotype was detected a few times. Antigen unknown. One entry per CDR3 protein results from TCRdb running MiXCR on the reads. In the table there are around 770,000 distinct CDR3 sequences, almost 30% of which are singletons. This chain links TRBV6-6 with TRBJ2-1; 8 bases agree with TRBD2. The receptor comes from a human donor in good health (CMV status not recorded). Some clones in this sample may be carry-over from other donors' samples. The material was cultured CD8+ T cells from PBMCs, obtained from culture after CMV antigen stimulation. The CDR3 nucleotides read TGTGCCAGCAGTTACTCGACAGAGCGGGGGACTAATGAGCAGTTCTTC. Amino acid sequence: CASSYSTERGTNEQFF.